Shown below are 25 T cell receptor beta chains from a single sample sequenced in a study of T cell responses to AZD1222 COVID-19 vaccine. Profiled with immunoSEQ multiplex PCR; TCRdb holds only in-frame clones, not every one. The repertoire has some 92,000 clones, about 90% of them found once; the top ten carry roughly 5.5%. The sequences come from peripheral blood, collected on day 0 of MenACWY control vaccination. These TCRs come from an adult in good health.

This chain joins TRBV27 and TRBJ1-1; D gene unclear. Germline CDR1 reads MNHEY; CDR2 reads SMNVEV (reference sequence). Trimming took off 3 bases at V and 8 bases at J, with 13 bases between the two ends. This CDR3 has 13 residues. The CDR3 sequence: CASSFSVGGEAFF. CDR3 sequence (DNA): TGTGCCAGCAGTTTCTCCGTTGGTGGGGAAGCTTTCTTT.

The CDR3 nucleotides are TGTGCCAGCAGTTACTCGACCCCCACCTCTGGAAACACCATATATTTT. This sequence encodes CASSYSTPTSGNTIYF. V gene TRBV6-2 or TRBV6-3 combines with J gene TRBJ1-3; D remains unclear. Germline V gives CDR1 MNHEY, CDR2 SVGEGT. This CDR3 contains 16 residues. Trimming cost V 0 bases and J 0 bases, with 9 bases left between them.

The V and J genes are TRBV11-2 and TRBJ2-5, with D uncertain. Germline V CDR1 and CDR2: SGHAT, FQNNGV. Trimming left V 2 bases short and J 4 bases short, with 11 bases between. There are 14 residues in the CDR3. The CDR3 DNA sequence: TGTGCCAGCAGCTTACGGGCCTCGGGAGAGACCCAGTACTTC. Amino acid sequence: CASSLRASGETQYF.

The chain is built from TRBV7-3 and TRBJ2-3, with D unclear. V gave up 5 bases and J gave up 2 bases, with 11 bases separating them. The CDR3 runs 14 residues. The germline gives CDR1 SGHTA, CDR2 FQGTGA. For the CDR3, the DNA is TGTGCCAGCAGCGAGCAGTGGCACACAGATACGCAGTATTTT. It specifies CASSEQWHTDTQYF. Together with reference TRBV7-3 and TRBJ2-3, the CDR3 gives the full variable domain: GAGVSQTPSNKVTEKGKYVELRCDPISGHTALYWYRQSLGQGPEFLIYFQGTGAADDSGLPNDRFFAVRPEGSVSTLKIQRTERGDSAVYLCASSEQWHTDTQYFGPGTRLTVL.

CDR3 residues: CASSVGGRQLSYEQYF. DNA for the CDR3: TGTGCCAGCAGCGTAGGGGGGCGACAACTCTCCTACGAGCAGTACTTC. V usage is TRBV9 and J usage is TRBJ2-7; D perhaps matches TRBD1 (6 bases). V shed 0 bases and J shed 0 bases, with 13 bases lying between them. CDR1 is SGDLS and CDR2 is YYNGEE in the germline V gene. This CDR3 contains 16 residues. Full variable domain (missing parts from reference TRBV9 and TRBJ2-7): DSGVTQTPKHLITATGQRVTLRCSPRSGDLSVYWYQQSLDQGLQFLIQYYNGEERAKGNILERFSAQQFPDLHSELNLSSLELGDSALYFCASSVGGRQLSYEQYFGPGTRLTVT.

J is TRBJ2-5 and V is TRBV11-2; 9 bases agree with TRBD1. There are 15 residues in the CDR3. The V and J ends lost 6 bases and 5 bases, in that order; junction bases with no gene match: 10. Germline V gene lookup returns CDR1 SGHAT and CDR2 FQNNGV. CDR3 loop: CASRTGTGYLETQYF. DNA of the CDR3: TGTGCCAGCAGAACCGGGACAGGGTACTTGGAGACCCAGTACTTC.

V usage is TRBV7-8 and J usage is TRBJ1-5; TRBD1 agrees at 8 bases. The CDR3 length is 15 residues. V was pared by 6 bases and J by 0 bases, with 4 bases of the junction left unmatched. Germline lookup yields CDR1 SGHVS and CDR2 FQNEAQ. The CDR3 region has the DNA TGTGCCAGCAGACCTGACAGGGGTAGCAATCAGCCCCAGCATTTT. Amino acids: CASRPDRGSNQPQHF.

This clone was detected once. The chain is built from TRBV5-1 and TRBJ2-2; D perhaps matches TRBD1 (5 bases). The CDR3 totals 13 residues. V was clipped by 0 bases and J by 6 bases, with 6 bases between them. Germline assignment: CDR1 SGHRS and CDR2 YFSETQ. CDR3 region: CASSLGQPGELFF. CDR3 coding DNA: TGCGCCAGCAGCTTGGGACAGCCCGGGGAGCTGTTTTTT.

The genes are TRBV6-5 and TRBJ2-5; 10 nucleotides match TRBD1. This CDR3 contains 15 residues. Trimming cost V 5 bases and J 5 bases; bases outside gene matches: 8. Germline V gives CDR1 MNHEY, CDR2 SVGAGI. The CDR3 DNA reads as TGTGCCAGCAGTCCCGGGACAGGGGAGTGGGAGACCCAGTACTTC. Protein sequence: CASSPGTGEWETQYF.

V and J are TRBV19 and TRBJ1-5, with 8 bases fitting TRBD1. This CDR3 is 14 amino acids long. Losses at the gene ends were 6 bases for V and 5 bases for J; bases not matched to a gene: 6. CDR1 and CDR2 (germline): LNHDA, SQIVND (reference sequence). The CDR3 loop reads CASRDRGGDQPQHF. CDR3 sequence (DNA): TGTGCCAGTAGAGACAGGGGCGGGGATCAGCCCCAGCATTTT.

This rearrangement joins TRBV19 to TRBJ2-5, with no clear D. The CDR3 spans 14 residues. V lost 9 bases to trimming and J lost 2 bases, with 16 bases between them. Germline-derived CDR1 and CDR2 are LNHDA and SQIVND (reference sequence). The CDR3 DNA reads as TGTGCCAGCCGTTTAAGAGGAAGGCAAGAGACCCAGTACTTC. It encodes CASRLRGRQETQYF.

V usage is TRBV7-8 and J usage is TRBJ2-7; 7 bases are a match to TRBD2. Germline CDR1 is SGHVS and CDR2 is FQNEAQ. Trimming took 1 base from V and 3 from J; bases not matched to a gene: 6. There are 15 residues in the CDR3. The CDR3 is CASSLGAGWLYEQYF. The CDR3 DNA follows: TGTGCCAGCAGCTTAGGAGCGGGGTGGCTCTACGAGCAGTACTTC. The variable domain in full, with the rest retrieved from reference TRBV7-8 and TRBJ2-7, is GAGVSQSPRYKVAKRGQDVALRCDPISGHVSLFWYQQALGQGPEFLTYFQNEAQLDKSGLPSDRFFAERPEGSVSTLKIQRTQQEDSAVYLCASSLGAGWLYEQYFGPGTRLTVT.

The chain uses TRBV7-9 and TRBJ2-7, with 10 positions matching TRBD1. Germline-derived CDR1 and CDR2 are SEHNR and FQNEAQ (reference sequence). This CDR3 contains 19 residues. V gave up 5 bases and J gave up 3 bases; unmatched junction bases: 19. In DNA form, the CDR3 reads TGTGCCAGCAGCACCCAGACAGGGGGCGGGAGCAAGGGGAACTACGAGCAGTACTTC. Its protein product is CASSTQTGGGSKGNYEQYF.

This sequence joins TRBV6-5 and TRBJ2-7; 9 positions agree with TRBD1. The CDR3 loop spans 14 amino acids. CDR1 is MNHEY, CDR2 SVGAGI, per germline. Trimming took 7 bases from V and 3 from J; bases not matched to a gene: 7. The DNA of the CDR3 is TGTGCCAGCAAAAAGGACAGGGGAGGCTACGAGCAGTACTTC. Translation gives CASKKDRGGYEQYF.

This chain uses TRBV18 with TRBJ2-7; no firm D call. The V end was cut by 2 bases, the J end by 4 bases, with 12 bases between. Germline V CDR1 and CDR2: KGHSH, LQKENI. The CDR3 is made up of 14 amino acids. The CDR3 DNA reads TGTGCCAGCTCACCAGGGCCCCCCTTGTACGAGCAGTACTTC. It codes for CASSPGPPLYEQYF.

The CDR3 coding sequence is TGTGCCAGCAGCCAAGACGGAAATAGCAATCAGCCCCAGCATTTT. This gives the protein CASSQDGNSNQPQHF. The chain has TRBV3-1 (or the pseudogene TRBV3-2) and TRBJ1-5; no reliable D call. With 0 bases removed from V and 0 bases from J, the gap between germline ends came to 6 bases. The CDR3 is 15 residues long. Germline assignment: CDR1 LGHDT and CDR2 YNNKEL (reference sequence).

The chain joins TRBV6-5 to TRBJ2-3, with TRBD1 matching 8 bases. Looked up from germline, CDR1 is MNHEY and CDR2 is SVGAGI. The CDR3 is 15 amino acids. V dropped 2 bases and J dropped 4; count of bases not matched to a gene: 5. CDR3 region: CASSYIGQGPDTQYF. The CDR3 coding sequence is TGTGCCAGCAGTTACATCGGACAGGGACCAGATACGCAGTATTTT.

V usage is TRBV3-1 (or the pseudogene TRBV3-2) and J usage is TRBJ1-3; the D is unclear. This CDR3 comprises 14 residues. Trimming shortened V by 0 bases and J by 8 bases, and 11 bases separated the two germline ends. Germline V gene data show CDR1 as LGHDT and CDR2 as YNNKEL (reference sequence). This chain's CDR3 is CASSQEEGSHTIYF. For the CDR3, the DNA is TGTGCCAGCAGCCAAGAGGAAGGGTCTCACACCATATATTTT.

The chain combines TRBV28 with TRBJ2-7; D is possibly TRBD1 (5 bases). The CDR3 runs to 15 residues. The germline V gene encodes CDR1 MDHEN and CDR2 SYDVKM. The ends were cut back, 3 bases at V and 1 base at J, with 13 bases in the middle. The DNA for the CDR3 is TGTGCCAGCAGTTTCGTTCCCGACAGTTCCTACGAGCAGTACTTC. It codes for CASSFVPDSSYEQYF.

This chain's CDR3 is CASSDPGQGNEKLFF. The CDR3 DNA reads as TGTGCCAGTAGTGACCCGGGACAGGGTAATGAAAAACTGTTTTTT. The chain combines TRBV19 with TRBJ1-4, with 9 bases aligning to TRBD1. The CDR3 has 15 residues. J gave up 4 bases and V 5 bases, and 5 bases lay outside the gene matches. Germline assignment: CDR1 LNHDA and CDR2 SQIVND (reference sequence).

The chain joins TRBV2 to TRBJ2-7, with a possible D match to TRBD2 (6 bases). This CDR3 contains 14 residues. Germline V gene sequence: CDR1 SNHLY, CDR2 FYNNEI. V lost 3 bases and J lost 2, with 11 bases in between. CDR3 sequence reads: CASSEEGRAYEQYF. In DNA form, the CDR3 reads TGTGCCAGCAGTGAGGAGGGCAGGGCCTACGAGCAGTACTTC. Full variable domain (outside the CDR3, taken from reference TRBV2 and TRBJ2-7): EPEVTQTPSHQVTQMGQEVILRCVPISNHLYFYWYRQILGQKVEFLVSFYNNEISEKSEIFDDQFSVERPDGSNFTLKIRSTKLEDSAMYFCASSEEGRAYEQYFGPGTRLTVT.

This clone was found once. V usage is TRBV19 and J usage is TRBJ1-5; TRBD1 aligns across 7 bases. Trimming removed 1 base from V and 11 bases from J; junction bases left unmatched: 8. This CDR3 comprises 14 residues. Germline CDR1 and CDR2: LNHDA and SQIVND (reference sequence). The CDR3 coding sequence is TGTGCCAGTAGTATAGGACAGGGTGGAGGGTCCCAGCATTTT. This gives the protein CASSIGQGGGSQHF.

The V and J genes are TRBV29-1 and TRBJ2-6; D gene uncertain. Trimming pared 7 bases from V and 4 bases from J, leaving 14 bases between. The CDR3 has 14 residues. Germline-derived CDR1 and CDR2 are SQVTM and ANQGSEA. CDR3 nucleotides: TGCAGCGCCGCTCCTTTCCCGGGGGCCAACGTCCTGACTTTC. It yields the protein CSAAPFPGANVLTF.

This clone was observed once. The rearrangement joins TRBV10-2 to TRBJ1-6; D remains ambiguous. This CDR3 comprises 14 residues. Trimming shortened V by 1 base and J by 6 bases, and 7 bases separated the two germline ends. CDR1 WSHSY and CDR2 SAAADI come from the germline V gene. CDR3 sequence (DNA): TGCGCCAGCAGTGAGTTTGGACTTAATTCACCCCTCCACTTT. Translated: CASSEFGLNSPLHF.

This CDR3 reads CASSPTTGGVEKLFF. The CDR3 bases are TGTGCCAGCTCACCGACGACAGGGGGCGTTGAAAAACTGTTTTTT. This rearrangement joins TRBV18 to TRBJ1-4, with 10 bases identical to TRBD1. The germline V gene has CDR1 KGHSH and CDR2 LQKENI. V trimming: 3 bases; J trimming: 7 bases; junction bases outside the gene matches: 5. This CDR3 is built from 15 residues.